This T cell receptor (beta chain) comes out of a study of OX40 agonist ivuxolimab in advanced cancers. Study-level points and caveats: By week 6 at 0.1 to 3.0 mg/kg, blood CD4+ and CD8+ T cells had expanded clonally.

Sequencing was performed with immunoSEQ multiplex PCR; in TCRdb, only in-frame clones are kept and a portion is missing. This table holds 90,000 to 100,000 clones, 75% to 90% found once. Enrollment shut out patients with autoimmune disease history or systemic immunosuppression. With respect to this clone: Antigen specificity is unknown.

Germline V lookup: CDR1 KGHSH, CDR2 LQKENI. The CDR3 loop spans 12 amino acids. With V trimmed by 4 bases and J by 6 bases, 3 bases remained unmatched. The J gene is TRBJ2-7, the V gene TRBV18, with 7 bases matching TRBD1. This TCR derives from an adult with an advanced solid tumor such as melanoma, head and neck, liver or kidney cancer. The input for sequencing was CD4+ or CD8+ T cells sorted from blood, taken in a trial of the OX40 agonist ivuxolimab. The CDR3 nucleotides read TGTGCCAGCTCACTGGGACAGCGCGAGCAGTACGTC. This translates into CASSLGQREQYV.